These 24 T cell receptor beta chains share one sample of origin, sequenced in a study of T cell responses to AZD1222 COVID-19 vaccine. Libraries were prepared by immunoSEQ multiplex PCR; TCRdb keeps only in-frame clonotypes and omits some of them. The profile shows roughly 140,000 clones, about nine tenths of them singletons. The sample in question was peripheral blood, obtained on day 0 of AZD1222 vaccination. These receptors were taken from an adult in good health.

The chain combines TRBV7-6 with TRBJ1-2; no firm D call. CDR3 size: 13 residues. Trimming shortened V by 0 bases and J by 1 base, and 3 bases separated the two germline ends. CDR1 and CDR2 (germline): SGHVS, FNYEAQ. The CDR3 region is CASSLADNYGYTF. The CDR3 DNA reads as TGTGCCAGCAGCTTAGCTGATAACTATGGCTACACCTTC.

This chain links TRBV19 with TRBJ2-3, with no clear D. In germline, CDR1 is LNHDA, CDR2 SQIVND (reference sequence). CDR3 length: 11 residues. V lost 4 bases and J 2 bases, leaving 1 base between the germline ends. DNA of the CDR3: TGTGCCAGTAGTAACACAGATACGCAGTATTTT. Amino acid sequence: CASSNTDTQYF. The full variable domain, with the rest looked up from reference TRBV19 and TRBJ2-3, is DGGITQSPKYLFRKEGQNVTLSCEQNLNHDAMYWYRQDPGQGLRLIYYSQIVNDFQKGDIAEGYSVSREKKESFPLTVTSAQKNPTAFYLCASSNTDTQYFGPGTRLTVL.

The chain joins TRBV5-4 to TRBJ1-2, with D possibly being TRBD1 (5 bases). The CDR3 covers 14 residues. Looked up from germline, CDR1 is SGHNT and CDR2 is YYREEE (reference sequence). The V gene lost 5 bases and the J gene lost 3 bases, with 14 bases spanning the gap. The CDR3 region is CASSDPRRDYGYTF. The CDR3 coding sequence is TGTGCCAGCAGTGATCCGCGCAGGGACTATGGCTACACCTTC.

This clone appeared once. The chain couples TRBV12-5 to TRBJ2-7; D is unclear. Germline V CDR1 and CDR2: LGHNT, FRNRAP. This CDR3 has 11 amino acids. Trimming took 4 bases from V and 4 from J, leaving 5 bases between them. The CDR3 DNA reads as TGTGCTAGTGGTTCCAGTTACGAGCAGTACTTC. Translated, it gives CASGSSYEQYF. The entire variable domain, with the rest obtained from reference TRBV12-5 and TRBJ2-7, is as follows: DARVTQTPRHKVTEMGQEVTMRCQPILGHNTVFWYRQTMMQGLELLAYFRNRAPLDDSGMPKDRFSAEMPDATLATLKIQPSEPRDSAVYFCASGSSYEQYFGPGTRLTVT.

The rearrangement joins TRBV19 to TRBJ2-5; 11 nucleotides match TRBD2. The length of the CDR3 is 16 residues. The ends lost 5 bases at V and 1 base at J; junction bases unmatched: 6. The germline V gene encodes CDR1 LNHDA and CDR2 SQIVND (reference sequence). The CDR3 sequence: CASSPGTSGIQETQYF. The CDR3 DNA sequence: TGTGCCAGTAGTCCAGGGACTAGCGGTATCCAAGAGACCCAGTACTTC. The whole variable domain, filled in from reference TRBV19 and TRBJ2-5, reads DGGITQSPKYLFRKEGQNVTLSCEQNLNHDAMYWYRQDPGQGLRLIYYSQIVNDFQKGDIAEGYSVSREKKESFPLTVTSAQKNPTAFYLCASSPGTSGIQETQYFGPGTRLLVL.

This clone was picked up one time. The rearrangement joins TRBV18 to TRBJ2-7, with D perhaps TRBD2 (5 bases). The CDR3 is 20 amino acids. Germline CDR1 KGHSH, CDR2 LQKENI. Trimming stripped 3 bases from V and 1 base from J, with 28 bases between. The CDR3 DNA reads as TGTGCCAGCTCACCGTCATTGAGTTGGAGGAACCATCCTAGGTCCTACGAGCAGTACTTC. It translates to CASSPSLSWRNHPRSYEQYF.

The chain uses TRBV6-5 and TRBJ2-7; no clear D. Germline V gene sequence: CDR1 MNHEY, CDR2 SVGAGI. CDR3 length: 12 amino acids. Trimming cost V 11 bases and J 0 bases, with 11 bases left between them. CDR3: CASTWTSYEQYF. The DNA of the CDR3 is TGTGCCTCCACGTGGACCTCCTACGAGCAGTACTTC.

This chain links TRBV12-5 with TRBJ1-5; the D gene is possibly TRBD1 (5 bases). Germline assignment: CDR1 LGHNT and CDR2 FRNRAP. The CDR3 runs to 14 residues. The ends were cut back, 3 bases at V and 6 bases at J, with 12 bases in the middle. In DNA, the CDR3 is TGTGCTAGTGGTTTTGAGGGAGGGGCTCAGCCCCAGCATTTT. It translates to CASGFEGGAQPQHF.

The CDR3 spells CSGGGAYNEQFF. The CDR3 DNA reads TGCAGCGGCGGGGGGGCCTACAATGAGCAGTTCTTC. The rearrangement joins TRBV29-1 to TRBJ2-1; the match to TRBD2 covers 9 bases. The CDR3 consists of 12 residues. J lost 2 bases, V lost 7 bases, and 0 bases had no gene match. In germline, CDR1 is SQVTM, CDR2 ANQGSEA.

This clone was picked up one time. J is TRBJ2-7 and V is TRBV6-5, with a possible D match to TRBD1 (6 bases). Per germline, CDR1 MNHEY and CDR2 SVGAGI. This CDR3 region has 14 residues. Trimming removed 6 bases at V and 2 bases at J, with 14 bases between. This chain's CDR3 is CASSPTGYTYEQYF. The CDR3 DNA is TGTGCCAGCAGCCCGACAGGTTATACCTACGAGCAGTACTTC.

The chain uses TRBV3-1 (or the pseudogene TRBV3-2) and TRBJ2-5, with a possible D match to TRBD2 (8 bases). Trimming shortened V by 1 base and J by 5 bases, and 17 bases separated the two germline ends. The CDR3 consists of 16 residues. Germline V gene data show CDR1 as LGHDT and CDR2 as YNNKEL (reference sequence). The CDR3 nucleotides read TGTGCCAGCAGCCAAGCGGGGGGGCACAGGGGTGAGACCCAGTACTTC. Its translation: CASSQAGGHRGETQYF.

This clone was seen a handful of times. The chain links TRBV4-3 to TRBJ2-3; 7 nucleotides agree with TRBD2. The CDR3 runs to 16 residues. Germline loops: CDR1 LGHNA, CDR2 YSLEER. J lost 5 bases, V lost 3 bases, and 11 bases had no gene match. In DNA form, the CDR3 reads TGCGCCAGCAGCCAGGGACCTAGCGGCCAGGGAGATACGCAGTATTTT. Encoded protein: CASSQGPSGQGDTQYF.

A remark on this clone: The junction does not match germline at one end; this may be a read error. V and J are TRBV24-1 and TRBJ1-1, with D possibly being TRBD1 (6 bases). Germline CDR1 and CDR2: KGHDR and SFDVKD. The CDR3 sequence is 11 residues long. Written as DNA, the CDR3 is TGTGCCACCAGTGATTTTAGGGGGGTGCACTTT. This translates into CATSDFRGVHF.

This clone was counted a few times. This chain uses TRBV4-1 with TRBJ1-2; D uncertain. The CDR3 covers 15 residues. CDR1 MGHRA and CDR2 YSYEKL come from the germline V gene. V was cut by 1 base and J by 6 bases, with 15 bases left in between. For the CDR3, the DNA is TGCGCCAGCAGCCAAGGGCAGCCTTCACCTCATGGCTACACCTTC. Translating it yields CASSQGQPSPHGYTF.

This clone appeared a single time. The chain employs TRBV29-1 and TRBJ2-7, with 14 bases identical to TRBD2. Germline V gene sequence: CDR1 SQVTM, CDR2 ANQGSEA. This CDR3 is 18 amino acids long. Germline trimming cut 6 bases from V and 10 bases from J; bases unmatched to any gene: 23. The CDR3 bases are TGCAGCGTGATACGACTAGCGGGAGGGTCCTCAGGCCCTACGAAACAGTACTTC. As protein: CSVIRLAGGSSGPTKQYF.

The J gene is TRBJ2-7, the V gene TRBV9; D gene uncertain. CDR3 length equals 14 residues. Germline V gene lookup returns CDR1 SGDLS and CDR2 YYNGEE. Trimming pared 0 bases from V and 0 bases from J, leaving 7 bases between. The CDR3 here is CASSVDVGSYEQYF. DNA of the CDR3: TGTGCCAGCAGCGTAGATGTGGGCTCCTACGAGCAGTACTTC.

The chain employs TRBV6-6 and TRBJ1-1; a possible D gene is TRBD1 (5 bases). In germline, CDR1 is MNHNY, CDR2 SVGAGI (reference sequence). The CDR3 totals 14 residues. V was cut by 10 bases and J by 4 bases, with 19 bases left in between. The CDR3 DNA reads as TGTGCCATCAAGACGGGGCAGGTTGCCACTGAAGCTTTCTTT. This sequence encodes CAIKTGQVATEAFF.

The rearrangement joins TRBV29-1 to TRBJ1-5, with D maybe TRBD1 (6 bases). Germline CDR1 SQVTM, CDR2 ANQGSEA. V was clipped by 7 bases and J by 1 base, with 8 bases between them. The CDR3 spans 12 residues. CDR3 sequence (DNA): TGCAGCGCTGGACAGAGCAATCAGCCCCAGCATTTT. Translation gives CSAGQSNQPQHF.

The gene calls are TRBV13 and TRBJ1-2; maybe TRBD1 (6 bases). CDR1 and CDR2 from the germline V gene are PRHDT and FYEKMQ (reference sequence). CDR3 length equals 13 residues. The V end was cut by 5 bases, the J end by 6 bases, with 13 bases between. The CDR3 DNA follows: TGTGCCAGCAGCGCTTGGACAGCTAATGGCTACACCTTC. As protein: CASSAWTANGYTF.

The chain uses TRBV24-1 and TRBJ2-2; 9 bases match TRBD1. Germline V gene lookup returns CDR1 KGHDR and CDR2 SFDVKD. This CDR3 comprises 16 residues. Germline trimming cut 4 bases from V and 5 bases from J; bases unmatched to any gene: 7. The CDR3 sequence: CATSDPGQGETGELFF. The CDR3 DNA sequence: TGTGCCACCAGTGACCCGGGACAGGGAGAGACCGGGGAGCTGTTTTTT.

The rearrangement links TRBV30 to TRBJ2-7; D may be TRBD1 (5 bases). V was pared by 2 bases and J by 6 bases, with 11 bases between. The CDR3 runs 12 residues. Germline CDR1 is GTSNPN and CDR2 is SVGIG (reference sequence). CDR3: CAWSPRTGEQYF. CDR3 DNA sequence: TGTGCCTGGAGTCCCAGAACAGGCGAGCAGTACTTC.

The sample holds one count of this clone. The chain employs TRBV25-1 and TRBJ1-2, with D unresolved. The length of the CDR3 is 13 residues. Trimming shortened V by 3 bases and J by 0 bases, and 5 bases separated the two germline ends. CDR1 and CDR2 from the germline V gene are MGHDK and SYGVNS. The CDR3 DNA is TGTGCCAGCAGTGACAGGCCTAACTATGGCTACACCTTC. It specifies CASSDRPNYGYTF.

This chain links TRBV27 with TRBJ1-4; 7 bases map to TRBD1. Germline CDR1 and CDR2: MNHEY and SMNVEV (reference sequence). CDR3 length equals 16 residues. Trimming cost V 5 bases and J 6 bases; bases outside gene matches: 12. CDR3 protein: CASSPMRGRGDEKLFF. CDR3 nucleotide sequence: TGTGCCAGCAGTCCCATGAGGGGCAGGGGGGATGAAAAACTGTTTTTT.

CDR3 sequence reads: CASSYAPGNLGEQYF. CDR3 sequence (DNA): TGCGCCAGCAGCTATGCCCCAGGGAATCTCGGCGAGCAGTACTTC. V and J are TRBV5-1 and TRBJ2-7; tentative D call: TRBD1 (5 bases). V was shortened by 3 bases and J by 6 bases, with 19 bases between the two germline ends. There are 15 residues in the CDR3. Germline V CDR1 and CDR2: SGHRS, YFSETQ.